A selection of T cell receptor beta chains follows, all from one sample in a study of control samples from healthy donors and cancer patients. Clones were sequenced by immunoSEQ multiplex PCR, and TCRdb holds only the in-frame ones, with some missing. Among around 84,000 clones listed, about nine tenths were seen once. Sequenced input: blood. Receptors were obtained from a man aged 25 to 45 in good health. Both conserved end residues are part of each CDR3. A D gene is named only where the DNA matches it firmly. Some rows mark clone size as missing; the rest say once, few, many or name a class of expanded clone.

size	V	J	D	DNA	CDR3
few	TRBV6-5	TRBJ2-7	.	TGTGCCAGCAGGGATTACTTATCCTACGAGCAGTACTTC	CASRDYLSYEQYF
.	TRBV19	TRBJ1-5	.	TGTGCCAGTAGTATATGGGGCCTCAATCAGCCCCAGCATTTT	CASSIWGLNQPQHF
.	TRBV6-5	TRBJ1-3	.	TGTGCCAGCAGCTTAGGCCCGGCATCTGGAAACACCATATATTTT	CASSLGPASGNTIYF
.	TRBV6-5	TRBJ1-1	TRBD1	TGTGCCAGCAGTTACACCGCAGGGGGCACTGAAGCTTTCTTT	CASSYTAGGTEAFF
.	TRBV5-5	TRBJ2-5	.	TGTGCCAGCAGCATGGACAGCGGGGAGACCCAGTACTTC	CASSMDSGETQYF
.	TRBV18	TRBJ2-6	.	TGTGCCAGCTCACTAAAGACAGGTGTCGCTGGGGCCAACGTCCTGACTTTC	CASSLKTGVAGANVLTF
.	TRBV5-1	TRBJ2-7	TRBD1	TGCGCCAGCAGCTTGGCCACAGGGGGCAACTACGAGCAGTACTTC	CASSLATGGNYEQYF
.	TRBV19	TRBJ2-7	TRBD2	TGTGCCAGTAGTCGGGCTAGCGGGATTGACGAGCAGTACTTC	CASSRASGIDEQYF
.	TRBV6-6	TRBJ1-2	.	TGTGCCAGCACCTACCTGCAGGGAGAATATGGCTACACCTTC	CASTYLQGEYGYTF
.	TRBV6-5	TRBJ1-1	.	TGTGCCAGCAGCCCCGGGGGCCAGGCAAACACTGAAGCTTTCTTT	CASSPGGQANTEAFF
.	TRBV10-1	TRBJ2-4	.	TGCGCCAGCAGAGGGGGAGCCAAAAACATTCAGTACTTC	CASRGGAKNIQYF
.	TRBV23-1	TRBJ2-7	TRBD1	TGCGCCAGCAGTCCATCGCAGGGGGACGAGCAGTACTTC	CASSPSQGDEQYF
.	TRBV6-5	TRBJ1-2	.	TGTGCCAGCAGGGATTTCGACTATGGCTACACCTTC	CASRDFDYGYTF
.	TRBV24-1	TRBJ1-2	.	TGTGCCACCAGTGAAGGGCCGGGCTATGGCTACACCTTC	CATSEGPGYGYTF
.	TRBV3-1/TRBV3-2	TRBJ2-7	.	TGTGCCAGCAGCCCCGGACTCCAATACGAGCAGTACTTC	CASSPGLQYEQYF
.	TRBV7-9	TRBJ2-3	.	TGTGCCAGCAGCCCCTTTATCGGGGGGCTTACAGATACGCAGTATTTT	CASSPFIGGLTDTQYF
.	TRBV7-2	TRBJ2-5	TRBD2	TGTGCCAGCAGCTTAGAGGCTAGCGGAAAGACCCAGTACTTC	CASSLEASGKTQYF
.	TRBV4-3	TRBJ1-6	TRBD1	TGCGCCAGCAGCCAAGAGACAGGGGTAGGCTCACCCCTCCACTTT	CASSQETGVGSPLHF
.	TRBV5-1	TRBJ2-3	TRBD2	TGCGCCAGCAGCTTGGACCTAGCGGGAGGGGCTGATACGCAGTATTTT	CASSLDLAGGADTQYF
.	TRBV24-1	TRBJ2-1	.	TGTGCCACCAGTGATTTGTGGACTGAGCAGTTCTTC	CATSDLWTEQFF
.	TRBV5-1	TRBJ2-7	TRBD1	TGCGCCAGCAGCTTGGCCCAGACCGACAGGGGAGCGAGCGAGCAGTACTTC	CASSLAQTDRGASEQYF
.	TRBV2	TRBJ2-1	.	TGTGCCAGCAGTGGGACCGTCAGAGGTGAGCAGTTCTTC	CASSGTVRGEQFF
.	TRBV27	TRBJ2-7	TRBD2	TGTGCCAGCAGTTTACGGACAGCGGGGGGGCCTTCCTACGAGCAGTACTTC	CASSLRTAGGPSYEQYF
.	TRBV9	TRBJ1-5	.	TGTGCCAGCAGCGCCCAGGGTGCCAATCAGCCCCAGCATTTT	CASSAQGANQPQHF
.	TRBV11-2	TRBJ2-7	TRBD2	TGTGCCAGCAGCTTATTAGCGGGAGTAAAGTCCTACGAGCAGTACTTC	CASSLLAGVKSYEQYF
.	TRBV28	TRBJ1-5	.	TGTGCCAGCAGTTCACCCGGGACTTTTAATCAGCCCCAGCATTTT	CASSSPGTFNQPQHF
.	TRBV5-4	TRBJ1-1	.	TGTGCCAGCAGGTCAGACAGGTCCGGCGTTTTCGAAGCTTTCTTT	CASRSDRSGVFEAFF
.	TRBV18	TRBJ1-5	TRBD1	TGTGCCAGCTCATCACAGGGGGCCCCCAATCAGCCCCAGCATTTT	CASSSQGAPNQPQHF
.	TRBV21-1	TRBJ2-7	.	TGTGCCAGCAGCAAAAACACCCCCCCGAGTTTGGAGCAGTACTTC	CASSKNTPPSLEQYF
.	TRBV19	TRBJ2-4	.	TGTGCCAGTACCATGGGGGGGCGAGGGGACATTCAGTACTTC	CASTMGGRGDIQYF
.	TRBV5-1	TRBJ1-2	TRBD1	TGCGCCAGCAGCTTGGCGGCCGGGACAGGCGGGAATAGTAACTATGGCTACACCTTC	CASSLAAGTGGNSNYGYTF
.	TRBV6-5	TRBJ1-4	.	TGTGCCAGCAGCCAGGGCGGGGGACCTAATGAAAAACTGTTTTTT	CASSQGGGPNEKLFF
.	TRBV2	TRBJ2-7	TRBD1	TGTGCCAGCAGGGGACAGGGGGTTTCCTACGAGCAGTACTTC	CASRGQGVSYEQYF
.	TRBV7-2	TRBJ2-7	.	TGTGCCAGCAGCGCACCGGGACTGGCCTACGAGCAGTACTTC	CASSAPGLAYEQYF
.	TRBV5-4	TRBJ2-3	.	TGTGCCAGCACTTCCTCCGGGACCTTATCAAAAGATACGCAGTATTTT	CASTSSGTLSKDTQYF
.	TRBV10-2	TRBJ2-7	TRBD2	TGCGCCAGTTGGACTAGCACCTCCGAGCAGTACTTC	CASWTSTSEQYF
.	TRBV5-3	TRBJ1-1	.	TGTGCCAGAAGCCCGGGTGGGCCATCTAATCTTCACACTGAAGCTTTCTTT	CARSPGGPSNLHTEAFF